This entry lists 10 T cell receptor beta chains sequenced from one sample in a study of blood T cell repertoires in COVID-19. Clones were read by immunoSEQ multiplex PCR, and TCRdb kept only the in-frame ones, dropping some. The sample comprises fewer than 350,000 clones, 70% to 90% of which are singletons, and about 1% rests with the top ten. The sequenced material came from PBMCs or T cells enriched from blood (not recorded which). All receptors come from a woman in her twenties or thirties who had recovered from COVID-19.

The CDR3 here is CASSVAGSNWEGGEQYF. The CDR3 DNA follows: TGTGCCAGCAGCGTAGCGGGATCTAATTGGGAGGGGGGCGAGCAGTACTTC. The chain is built from TRBV9 and TRBJ2-7; D is possibly TRBD2 (7 bases). This CDR3 is built from 17 residues. Germline V CDR1 and CDR2: SGDLS, YYNGEE. V shed 0 bases and J shed 6 bases, with 22 bases lying between them.

This chain uses TRBV19 with TRBJ1-5, with 8 bases identical to TRBD1. CDR3 length: 16 residues. CDR1 is LNHDA and CDR2 is SQIVND in the germline V gene (reference sequence). The V gene end was trimmed by 5 bases and the J gene end by 2 bases; junction bases not matched to a gene: 8. The CDR3 DNA reads as TGTGCCAGTAGTCGGATAGACAGGGGTGGCAATCAGCCCCAGCATTTT. Encoded protein: CASSRIDRGGNQPQHF.

The gene calls are TRBV19 and TRBJ2-7; D might be TRBD2 (6 bases). The germline V gene encodes CDR1 LNHDA and CDR2 SQIVND (reference sequence). CDR3 length: 13 residues. V was shortened by 4 bases and J by 6 bases, with 13 bases between the two germline ends. The CDR3 sequence: CASSTGLPGEQYF. The CDR3 nucleotides read TGTGCCAGTAGTACGGGACTGCCGGGCGAGCAGTACTTC.

The chain is built from TRBV10-3 and TRBJ1-2; 7 bases are a match to TRBD1. The length of the CDR3 is 14 residues. The trim removed 9 bases at V and 6 bases at J, leaving 13 bases unmatched. Per the germline V gene, CDR1 is ENHRY and CDR2 is SYGVKD. The CDR3 region is CAITQGGRGNGYTF. CDR3 nucleotide sequence: TGTGCCATTACCCAAGGGGGCAGGGGTAATGGCTACACCTTC.

This clone was seen a handful of times. CDR3 loop: CASSYSGGGGYTF. CDR3 DNA: TGTGCCAGCAGTTACTCCGGGGGAGGCGGCTACACCTTC. The chain links TRBV6-5 to TRBJ1-2; weak D call: TRBD1 (5 bases). The CDR3 length is 13 residues. In germline, CDR1 is MNHEY, CDR2 SVGAGI. V dropped 0 bases and J dropped 8 bases, with 10 bases sitting between them.

The chain joins TRBV2 to TRBJ2-1; 12 nucleotides align to TRBD2. V lost 4 bases to trimming and J lost 5 bases; unmatched junction nucleotides: 3. Germline values: CDR1 SNHLY, CDR2 FYNNEI. The CDR3 is 15 residues long. The CDR3 DNA reads as TGTGCCAGCAGTGGGACTAGCGGGATCCACAATGAGCAGTTCTTC. Its translation is CASSGTSGIHNEQFF. The variable domain in full, completed from reference TRBV2 and TRBJ2-1, reads EPEVTQTPSHQVTQMGQEVILRCVPISNHLYFYWYRQILGQKVEFLVSFYNNEISEKSEIFDDQFSVERPDGSNFTLKIRSTKLEDSAMYFCASSGTSGIHNEQFFGPGTRLTVL.

The chain links TRBV7-2 to TRBJ1-3, with 7 nucleotides matching TRBD1. The germline V gene has CDR1 SGHTA and CDR2 FQGNSA. V was pared by 4 bases and J by 2 bases, with 11 bases of the junction left unmatched. The CDR3 has 17 amino acids. CDR3 amino acids: CASSSTGTPRAGNTIYF. DNA of the CDR3: TGTGCCAGCAGCTCGACAGGGACACCCCGAGCTGGAAACACCATATATTTT.

The chain joins TRBV28 to TRBJ2-5, with TRBD2 matching 10 bases. This CDR3 spans 20 amino acids. J lost 2 bases, V lost 5 bases, and 20 bases had no gene match. Germline loops: CDR1 MDHEN, CDR2 SYDVKM. The CDR3 DNA reads as TGTGCCAGCAGTCACGGAGTCGGGCGGGCTAGCGGGAGAAGTCAAGAGACCCAGTACTTC. Translation gives CASSHGVGRASGRSQETQYF.

The chain combines TRBV19 with TRBJ2-1; 14 positions agree with TRBD2. V was pared by 7 bases and J by 8 bases, with 7 bases of the junction left unmatched. In germline, CDR1 is LNHDA, CDR2 SQIVND (reference sequence). The CDR3 has 15 residues. The CDR3 nucleotides read TGTGCCAGTACCCCCGGGACTAGCGGGAGCTATGAGCAGTTCTTC. This translates into CASTPGTSGSYEQFF.

This clone was seen a single time. The gene calls are TRBV6-5 and TRBJ2-3; TRBD2 aligns across 7 bases. The length of the CDR3 is 15 residues. Losses at the gene ends were 8 bases for V and 0 bases for J; bases not matched to a gene: 8. Germline V gene sequence: CDR1 MNHEY, CDR2 SVGAGI. CDR3 loop: CASWLYSGSTDTQYF. The CDR3 DNA reads as TGTGCCAGCTGGCTCTATAGCGGGAGCACAGATACGCAGTATTTT.